The clone carrying this T cell receptor (beta chain) has only one observation. Antigen specificity is unknown. Trimming pared 4 bases from V and 3 bases from J, leaving 9 bases between. This CDR3 region has 13 residues. These data originate in a study of T cell responses to AZD1222 COVID-19 vaccine. Study results and caveats: Repertoire samples came only from after the peak T cell response.

Generated by immunoSEQ multiplex PCR, the TCRdb table keeps only in-frame clones and is missing some. The table has about 200,000 clones, around 93% seen once. The V and J genes are TRBV12-3 or TRBV12-4 and TRBJ1-1, with D uncertain. The sequencing used peripheral blood, collected on day 0 of MenACWY control vaccination. The source is an adult in good health. Written as DNA, the CDR3 is TGTGCCAGCAGTTGGCGACTACACACTGAAGCTTTCTTT. Residues: CASSWRLHTEAFF.